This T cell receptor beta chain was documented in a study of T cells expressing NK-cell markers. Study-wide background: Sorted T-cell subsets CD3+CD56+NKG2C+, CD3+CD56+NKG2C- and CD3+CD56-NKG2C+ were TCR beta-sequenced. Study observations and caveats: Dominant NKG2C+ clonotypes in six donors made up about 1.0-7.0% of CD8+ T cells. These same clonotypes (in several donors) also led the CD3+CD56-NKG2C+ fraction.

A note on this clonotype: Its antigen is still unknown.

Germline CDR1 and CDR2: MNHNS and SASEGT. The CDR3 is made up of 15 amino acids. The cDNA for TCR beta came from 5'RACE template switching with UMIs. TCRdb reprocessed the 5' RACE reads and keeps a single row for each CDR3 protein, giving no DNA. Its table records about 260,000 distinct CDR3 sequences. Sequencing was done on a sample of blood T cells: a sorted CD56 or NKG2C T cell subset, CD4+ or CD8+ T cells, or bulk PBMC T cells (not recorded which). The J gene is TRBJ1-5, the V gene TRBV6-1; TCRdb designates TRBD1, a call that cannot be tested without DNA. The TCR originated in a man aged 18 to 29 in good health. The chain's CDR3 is CASSKGQGSSQPQHF.